The rows below give T cell receptor beta chains drawn from one sample of a study of cytomegalovirus exposure and HLA in healthy donors. Clones were sequenced by immunoSEQ multiplex PCR, and TCRdb holds only the in-frame ones, with some missing. The data hold roughly 160,000 clones, with roughly 76% observed a single time. The sequenced sample was PBMCs. The receptors come from a man aged 60-69 years in good health and CMV-seronegative. Each CDR3 is given with its conserved first and last residue. D genes are given only for firm matches. The size of a clone is reported for some rows only, either as once, few or many, or as a class for expanded clones.

TRBD1	TRBV11-2	.	TRBJ1-2	TGTGCCAGCAGCTCCCGGGACAGCTATGGCTACACCTTC	CASSSRDSYGYTF
TRBD2	TRBV5-1	.	TRBJ2-3	TGCGCCAGCAGCTGGGGGACTAGCGGGACCCGCACAGATACGCAGTATTTT	CASSWGTSGTRTDTQYF
TRBD2	TRBV5-4	.	TRBJ2-3	TGTGCCAGCAGCCTAGCGGGGGACACAGATACGCAGTATTTT	CASSLAGDTDTQYF
.	TRBV19	.	TRBJ1-1	TGTGCCAGTAGTATAGGAGAGAACACTGAAGCTTTCTTT	CASSIGENTEAFF
.	TRBV7-2	few	TRBJ2-5	TGTGCCAGCAGCTTACCGAGGGAAGAGACCCAGTACTTC	CASSLPREETQYF
.	TRBV2	once	TRBJ2-1	TGTGCCAGCAGTGATGGGGCCCCCCAGGATGAGCAGTTCTTC	CASSDGAPQDEQFF
.	TRBV20-1	.	TRBJ1-5	TGCAGTGCGCCCGCGGGGCCCCAGCATTTT	CSAPAGPQHF
.	TRBV7-9	.	TRBJ2-5	TGTGCCAGCAGCTTAGTTGCAGGGTGGGCAGAGACCCAGTACTTC	CASSLVAGWAETQYF
TRBD1	TRBV6-1	.	TRBJ1-2	TGTGCCAGCAGTATGGTCCAGGGGGCCGACTATGGCTACACCTTC	CASSMVQGADYGYTF
TRBD2	TRBV9	.	TRBJ2-1	TGTGCCAGCAGCCCGAGGAGGTCACTAGCGGGCAACAATGAGCAGTTCTTC	CASSPRRSLAGNNEQFF
TRBD1	TRBV29-1	few	TRBJ2-2	TGCAGCGTTAACCCCACGGGGACAGGGGCCACCGGGGAGCTGTTTTTT	CSVNPTGTGATGELFF
TRBD2	TRBV9	once	TRBJ2-5	TGTGCCAGCACAGTGGGGGGAGGACTAGTGGAGACCCAGTACTTC	CASTVGGGLVETQYF
TRBD1	TRBV5-1	.	TRBJ1-1	TGCGCCAGCAATCCTGGACAGGGTTGGACTGAAGCTTTCTTT	CASNPGQGWTEAFF
.	TRBV10-3	.	TRBJ1-1	TGTGCCATCAGATCCCAGGGGAACACTGAAGCTTTCTTT	CAIRSQGNTEAFF
TRBD1	TRBV2	.	TRBJ1-5	TGTGCCAGCAGTGACGCGGAGGGGGCGATGGGCAATCAGCCCCAGCATTTT	CASSDAEGAMGNQPQHF
.	TRBV5-6	.	TRBJ2-3	TGTGCCAGCAGCTTGGGCGTTTATACGCAGTATTTT	CASSLGVYTQYF
.	TRBV19	few	TRBJ2-1	TGTGCCAGTACCGAACAGAGCTCCTACAATGAGCAGTTCTTC	CASTEQSSYNEQFF
TRBD1	TRBV28	.	TRBJ1-4	TGTGCCAGCAGTTCCACCGGGACAGCTGTCGTCGAAAAACTGTTTTTT	CASSSTGTAVVEKLFF
TRBD1	TRBV5-1	.	TRBJ1-5	TGCGCCAGCAGCTCCGGGACAGGGAATCAGCCCCAGCATTTT	CASSSGTGNQPQHF